The 32 T cell receptor beta chains below come from one sample, sequenced in a study of response to subunit inactivated influenza vaccine. A single record per CDR3 protein comes from TCRdb applying MiXCR to the RT-PCR reads. The table records 600,000 to 850,000 distinct CDR3 sequences, approximately 15% of them present only once. This specimen consisted of PBMCs from blood, obtained less than 15 days before vaccination. These receptors were obtained from a man aged 50 to 59 who received an inactivated influenza vaccine.

This chain uses TRBV7-6 with TRBJ2-1, with 9 bases matching TRBD1. The CDR3 has 17 residues. Germline trimming cut 0 bases from V and 4 bases from J; bases unmatched to any gene: 7. Germline values: CDR1 SGHVS, CDR2 FNYEAQ. CDR3 amino acids: CASSLAPGQGTYNEQFF. DNA for the CDR3: TGTGCCAGCAGCTTAGCCCCGGGACAGGGAACTTACAATGAGCAGTTCTTC.

This clonotype was recorded a few times. This sequence joins TRBV7-3 and TRBJ2-7; tentative D call: TRBD1 (5 bases). Trimming took off 4 bases at V and 6 bases at J, with 13 bases between the two ends. The CDR3 contains 13 residues. Germline V gives CDR1 SGHTA, CDR2 FQGTGA. This CDR3 reads CASSSSAGREQYF. The CDR3 DNA sequence: TGTGCCAGCAGCTCATCCGCAGGGCGCGAGCAGTACTTC.

In its sample, this clonotype was seen a few times. The chain employs TRBV29-1 and TRBJ2-3, with D tentatively TRBD1 (5 bases). Per the germline V gene, CDR1 is SQVTM and CDR2 is ANQGSEA. Between the trimmed V and J ends, which lost 2 bases and 11 bases, there was a span of 17 bases. The CDR3 is 13 residues long. The CDR3 reads CSVEKDTVFVQYF. In nucleotides, the CDR3 is TGCAGCGTTGAAAAGGACACAGTATTCGTGCAGTATTTT.

This clonotype was found a few times. This chain links TRBV5-1 with TRBJ1-1; the D gene is possibly TRBD1 (5 bases). Deletions cut 5 bases from V and 2 bases from J, with 13 bases between. The CDR3 is made up of 14 amino acids. CDR1 and CDR2 (germline): SGHRS, YFSETQ. The CDR3, as DNA: TGCGCCAGCAGTGCGGGGCCTTTTAACACTGAAGCTTTCTTT. Translating it yields CASSAGPFNTEAFF.

This clonotype was counted only a few times. The V call is TRBV18, the J call TRBJ1-4; TRBD1 aligns across 7 bases. CDR3 size: 14 residues. The junction had 9 bases not matched to a gene; V was cut back by 6 bases and J by 8 bases. Germline V gives CDR1 KGHSH, CDR2 LQKENI. CDR3 in DNA: TGTGCCAGCTCGCCGCGACAGGGTCGGGAAAAACTGTTTTTT. Its protein is CASSPRQGREKLFF.

At least ten counts were recorded for this clonotype. The chain is built from TRBV4-2 and TRBJ2-7; the match to TRBD1 covers 9 bases. Germline CDR1 LGHNA, CDR2 YNFKEQ. This CDR3 comprises 14 residues. V trimming: 6 bases; J trimming: 0 bases; junction bases outside the gene matches: 3. CDR3 region: CASSQGQGSYEQYF. CDR3 DNA sequence: TGTGCCAGCAGTCAGGGACAGGGCTCCTACGAGCAGTACTTC.

Only a few counts were recorded for this clonotype. The J gene is TRBJ1-2, the V gene TRBV7-9, with TRBD1 as a possible D gene (6 bases). V was clipped by 11 bases and J by 3 bases, with 10 bases between them. CDR1 is SEHNR and CDR2 is FQNEAQ in the germline V gene (reference sequence). This CDR3 has 11 amino acids. CDR3: CAPGEDYGYTF. CDR3 DNA sequence: TGTGCCCCAGGGGAGGACTATGGCTACACCTTC.

This clonotype was observed a few times. This chain joins TRBV7-9 and TRBJ1-1; D remains unclear. The CDR3 loop spans 15 amino acids. The germline V and J ends were trimmed by 4 bases and 1 base, with 13 bases remaining between them. CDR1 is SEHNR, CDR2 FQNEAQ, per germline (reference sequence). The CDR3 loop is CASSSPGWRNTEAFF. The CDR3 DNA is TGTGCCAGCAGCTCACCCGGTTGGCGGAACACTGAAGCTTTCTTT.

This clonotype showed up many times. The chain combines TRBV5-5 with TRBJ2-2, with D possibly matching TRBD2 (5 bases). There are 18 residues in the CDR3. Deletions cut 4 bases from V and 6 bases from J, with 25 bases between. Germline CDR1 is SGHKS and CDR2 is YYEKEE (reference sequence). This chain's CDR3 is CASSNGIHSIGRAGELFF. DNA for the CDR3: TGTGCCAGCAGCAACGGCATCCATTCGATAGGGCGGGCCGGGGAGCTGTTTTTT.

This clonotype was seen a handful of times. The J gene is TRBJ2-5, the V gene TRBV12-3 or TRBV12-4, with D hard to call. CDR3 length equals 14 residues. V was pared by 7 bases and J by 3 bases, with 15 bases between. This CDR3 is CASTPWRKEETQYF. The CDR3 bases are TGTGCCAGCACCCCGTGGCGCAAAGAAGAGACCCAGTACTTC.

This clonotype was detected only a few times. V gene TRBV5-5 combines with J gene TRBJ2-7, with a tentative D call TRBD2 (6 bases). V was clipped by 4 bases and J by 0 bases, with 17 bases between them. This CDR3 comprises 16 residues. Germline V gene data show CDR1 as SGHKS and CDR2 as YYEKEE (reference sequence). The CDR3 reads CASSPLWAGLSYEQYF. In nucleotides, the CDR3 is TGTGCCAGCAGCCCGCTTTGGGCGGGGCTCTCCTACGAGCAGTACTTC.

This clonotype was picked up many times. The chain joins TRBV29-1 to TRBJ2-1; possible D gene TRBD2, 6 bases. The CDR3 length is 15 residues. The V end lost 7 bases, the J end lost 9 bases, and 25 bases lay between the germline ends. CDR1 and CDR2 from the germline V gene are SQVTM and ANQGSEA. The CDR3 DNA reads TGCAGCGGCCTCGTCAGAGGCGGGGCAGCGGGTGAGCAGTTCTTC. Protein sequence: CSGLVRGGAAGEQFF.

This chain connects TRBV14 to TRBJ2-1, with a possible D match to TRBD1 (5 bases). Germline V gene lookup returns CDR1 SGHDN and CDR2 FVKESK. This CDR3 contains 16 residues. Trimming took off 0 bases at V and 5 bases at J, with 14 bases between the two ends. The CDR3 DNA reads TGTGCCAGCAGCCAAGATATGTGGGCAGGGCACAATGAGCAGTTCTTC. Amino acids: CASSQDMWAGHNEQFF.

This clonotype was recorded at least ten times. The CDR3 region is CASSFAWTGELFF. The DNA of the CDR3 is TGTGCCAGCAGTTTTGCGTGGACCGGGGAGCTGTTTTTT. The V gene is TRBV28, the J gene TRBJ2-2; D gene unclear. Looked up from germline, CDR1 is MDHEN and CDR2 is SYDVKM. This CDR3 has 13 residues. Trimming shortened V by 3 bases and J by 5 bases, and 7 bases separated the two germline ends.

The table lists this clonotype with many counts. The chain is built from TRBV12-3 or TRBV12-4 and TRBJ2-1; 7 nucleotides line up with TRBD2. J was trimmed by 8 bases and V by 6 bases; bases with no gene match: 13. The CDR3 loop spans 15 amino acids. CDR3 nucleotides: TGTGCCAGCAGACCTGGGGAGGGAGGAGTATATGAGCAGTTCTTC. Amino acid sequence: CASRPGEGGVYEQFF.

The CDR3, as DNA: TGCGCCAGCATGCCAGACGTAGGGGTAGGCAAAAACATTCAGTACTTC. This translates into CASMPDVGVGKNIQYF. The chain combines TRBV5-1 with TRBJ2-4; maybe TRBD1 (5 bases). V gave up 6 bases and J gave up 3 bases, with 19 bases separating them. Germline CDR1 SGHRS, CDR2 YFSETQ. The CDR3 length is 16 residues.

The V gene is TRBV5-4, the J gene TRBJ2-5; no reliable D call. The CDR3 contains 15 residues. V lost 3 bases, J lost 2 bases, and 14 bases lay in between. Germline V CDR1 and CDR2: SGHNT, YYREEE (reference sequence). The CDR3 nucleotides are TGTGCCAGCAGCTCCCAGGTTAAGGCGCAAGAGACCCAGTACTTC. Its translation is CASSSQVKAQETQYF.

This chain joins TRBV12-3 or TRBV12-4 and TRBJ2-1; 10 positions match TRBD2. V was pared by 7 bases and J by 15 bases, with 12 bases of the junction left unmatched. This CDR3 comprises 13 residues. CDR3 DNA sequence: TGTGCCAGCACTTTGCGAGCGGGAGGGCCCCTGTTCTTC. Its protein product is CASTLRAGGPLFF.

The chain carries TRBV4-3 and TRBJ2-7; D is possibly TRBD1 (6 bases). The germline V and J ends were trimmed by 2 bases and 2 bases, with 13 bases remaining between them. Germline lookup yields CDR1 LGHNA and CDR2 YSLEER. CDR3 length: 15 amino acids. The CDR3: CASSQLPTGTYEQYF. Here the CDR3 DNA reads TGCGCCAGCAGCCAACTTCCTACAGGGACCTACGAGCAGTACTTC.

This clonotype was observed a handful of times. The J gene is TRBJ1-3, the V gene TRBV12-3 or TRBV12-4, with D possibly being TRBD1 (5 bases). V lost 6 bases to trimming and J lost 0 bases, with 12 bases between them. This CDR3 has 15 residues. The CDR3 loop reads CASRRGPNSGNTIYF. The CDR3 bases are TGTGCCAGCAGGAGGGGCCCTAACTCTGGAAACACCATATATTTT.

The rearrangement joins TRBV20-1 to TRBJ2-5; 12 bases fit TRBD2. Germline-derived CDR1 and CDR2 are DFQATT and SNEGSKA (reference sequence). V lost 4 bases and J lost 4; bases outside the gene matches: 7. This CDR3 comprises 15 residues. CDR3 nucleotides: TGCAGTGCTACCAGACTAGCGGGAGAGTTAGAGACCCAGTACTTC. Protein: CSATRLAGELETQYF.

The rearrangement links TRBV6-5 to TRBJ2-5; TRBD1 might be the D (5 bases). Germline V gives CDR1 MNHEY, CDR2 SVGAGI. CDR3 length: 14 amino acids. V was pared by 0 bases and J by 4 bases, with 9 bases between. The CDR3 here is CASSYSRRGETQYF. Written as DNA, the CDR3 is TGTGCCAGCAGTTACTCGAGAAGGGGAGAGACCCAGTACTTC.

The table lists this clonotype with a few counts. V usage is TRBV6-2 or TRBV6-3 and J usage is TRBJ2-7; D remains unclear. This CDR3 region has 13 residues. The germline V gene encodes CDR1 MNHEY and CDR2 SVGEGT. The ends were cut back, 4 bases at V and 9 bases at J, with 16 bases in the middle. Written as DNA, the CDR3 is TGTGCCAGCAGTTTAGTGGGCAGTGGGTCGCAGTACTTC. Its translation: CASSLVGSGSQYF.

Regarding this clonotype: Compared with germline, one end of the junction differs, possibly owing to a read error. The V call is TRBV7-7, the J call TRBJ2-4, with 11 bases matching TRBD1. CDR1 is SSHAT and CDR2 is FNYEAQ in the germline V gene (reference sequence). This CDR3 is 14 amino acids long. CDR3 nucleotide sequence: TGTGCTAGCAGCCCGGGACAGGGGGTAAACATTCAGTACTTC. Amino acids: CASSPGQGVNIQYF.

This clonotype was detected ten times or more. The chain has TRBV5-6 and TRBJ2-2, with D perhaps TRBD1 (6 bases). This CDR3 is built from 17 residues. The V end was cut by 0 bases, the J end by 4 bases, with 16 bases between. Per the germline V gene, CDR1 is SGHDT and CDR2 is YYEEEE. The CDR3 loop reads CASSLVRGLSITGELFF. CDR3 coding DNA: TGTGCCAGCAGCTTGGTCAGGGGCCTATCGATCACCGGGGAGCTGTTTTTT. Full variable domain (missing parts from reference TRBV5-6 and TRBJ2-2): DAGVTQSPTHLIKTRGQQVTLRCSPKSGHDTVSWYQQALGQGPQFIFQYYEEEERQRGNFPDRFSGHQFPNYSSELNVNALLLGDSALYLCASSLVRGLSITGELFFGEGSRLTVL.

This sequence joins TRBV7-8 and TRBJ2-1, with D perhaps matching TRBD2 (6 bases). V dropped 5 bases and J dropped 0 bases, with 11 bases sitting between them. The germline CDR1 and CDR2 sequences are SGHVS and FQNEAQ. The CDR3 spans 15 residues. The CDR3: CASSARESSYNEQFF. In nucleotides, the CDR3 is TGTGCCAGCAGCGCCCGGGAGAGCTCCTACAATGAGCAGTTCTTC.

In DNA, the CDR3 is TGTGCCAGCAGCTTGGGGACAGGGATAGAAGAGACCCAGTACTTC. It yields the protein CASSLGTGIEETQYF. V and J are TRBV7-9 and TRBJ2-5; 9 nucleotides line up with TRBD1. V dropped 3 bases and J dropped 3; count of bases not matched to a gene: 5. The CDR3 consists of 15 residues. Germline loops: CDR1 SEHNR, CDR2 FQNEAQ (reference sequence). Supplemented by reference TRBV7-9 and TRBJ2-5, the full variable domain reads DTGVSQNPRHKITKRGQNVTFRCDPISEHNRLYWYRQTLGQGPEFLTYFQNEAQLEKSRLLSDRFSAERPKGSFSTLEIQRTEQGDSAMYLCASSLGTGIEETQYFGPGTRLLVL.

Turning to this clonotype: A much larger clone sits a single nucleotide away, making a read error possible. The chain joins TRBV29-1 to TRBJ2-1, with a weak D call TRBD1 (7 bases). The CDR3 totals 15 residues. The V gene's germline CDR1 is SQVTM and CDR2 ANQGSEA. The CDR3 nucleotides read TGCAGCGTTGACGCGGGACAGAGCTATTACATTGAGCAGTTCTTC. Its protein is CSVDAGQSYYIEQFF.

This clonotype was counted a few times. The chain joins TRBV5-6 to TRBJ2-1, with D possibly TRBD1 on 5 matching bases. Per germline, CDR1 SGHDT and CDR2 YYEEEE. The CDR3 runs 17 residues. V lost 6 bases and J lost 4, with 23 bases in between. In nucleotides, the CDR3 is TGTGCCAGCACGAAATTTGAAGGGGCCACCCCATACAATGAGCAGTTCTTC. This sequence encodes CASTKFEGATPYNEQFF. The variable domain in full, with the rest retrieved from reference TRBV5-6 and TRBJ2-1, is DAGVTQSPTHLIKTRGQQVTLRCSPKSGHDTVSWYQQALGQGPQFIFQYYEEEERQRGNFPDRFSGHQFPNYSSELNVNALLLGDSALYLCASTKFEGATPYNEQFFGPGTRLTVL.

This clonotype turned up a few times. The chain is built from TRBV20-1 and TRBJ1-6; the match to TRBD1 covers 11 bases. Germline V gene data show CDR1 as DFQATT and CDR2 as SNEGSKA (reference sequence). The length of the CDR3 is 14 residues. V trimming: 1 base; J trimming: 9 bases; junction bases outside the gene matches: 2. The CDR3 protein is CSARAGTGGSPLHF. The CDR3 DNA follows: TGCAGTGCTAGAGCCGGGACAGGGGGTTCACCCCTCCACTTT.

The table lists this clonotype with many counts. The V and J genes are TRBV5-1 and TRBJ2-1; 8 positions agree with TRBD1. Germline CDR1 and CDR2: SGHRS and YFSETQ. V was clipped by 5 bases and J by 5 bases; unmatched bases: 9. This CDR3 comprises 15 residues. CDR3 protein: CASRTTGTGNNEQFF. The CDR3 bases are TGCGCCAGCAGGACTACCGGGACAGGAAACAATGAGCAGTTCTTC.

The chain employs TRBV5-6 and TRBJ2-7, with no clear D. The ends were cut back, 2 bases at V and 1 base at J, with 10 bases in the middle. This CDR3 region has 14 residues. Germline CDR1 reads SGHDT; CDR2 reads YYEEEE. CDR3 sequence (DNA): TGTGCCAGCAGCTTTGGCGCGCCTTCCTACGAGCAGTACTTC. Protein: CASSFGAPSYEQYF.